This T cell receptor beta chain was captured by sequencing in a study of blood T cells in healthy people across ages. Alongside a J-beta primer mix, a sample-barcoded 5' primer served in a second PCR lasting about 7 to 11 cycles. TCRdb ran MiXCR on the 5' RACE reads and lists one entry per CDR3 protein. The sample yields about 1 million distinct CDR3 sequences, less than 25% seen once. Trimming removed 0 bases at V and 2 bases at J, with 16 bases between. The CDR3 runs to 17 residues. Germline CDR1 and CDR2: MGHRA and YSYEKL. These data also featured in a second study, about T cells of mothers and their children.

The receptor's source is a girl aged 2 to 10 in good health. This chain joins TRBV4-1 and TRBJ2-5; the D is unclear. Sequencing used blood. CDR3 region: CASSQDSLGTTQETQYF. The CDR3, as DNA: TGCGCCAGCAGCCAAGACTCCCTGGGAACAACGCAAGAGACCCAGTACTTC.